This section outlines one T cell receptor (beta chain) sequence together with its context. Its antigen is unknown. The study ran its PCR with 60 Vbeta and 13 Jbeta primers. Assay: immunoSEQ multiplex PCR; the TCRdb copy retains only in-frame clones and omits some. The sample includes some 97,000 clones, around 76% of them seen just once. The data stem from a study of cytomegalovirus exposure and HLA in healthy donors. V lost 0 bases, J lost 1 base, and 4 bases stayed unmatched. The CDR3 extends over 16 amino acids. Germline values: CDR1 MNHEY, CDR2 SVGAGI. General study results and limits: In vitro experiments confirmed that three CMV-associated chains were specific for CMV antigens. In most subjects, TCR beta sequences reportedly gave accurate predictions of HLA-A and HLA-B alleles. Later analysis identified several of the most significant clusters that appeared linked to common viral pathogens. The authors enumerated roughly 180 TCR beta chains as linked to cytomegalovirus.

Source material: PBMCs. This sequence joins TRBV6-5 and TRBJ1-1; the match to TRBD1 covers 8 bases. The sequence was collected from a woman aged 45 to 65 in good health and CMV-seropositive. CDR3 DNA sequence: TGTGCCAGCAGTTACTCGAGCGGGACAGGGAACACTGAAGCTTTCTTT. The encoded protein is CASSYSSGTGNTEAFF.